This TCR beta chain came from a study of breast tumors, draining lymph nodes, adjacent tissues. Overall study findings and caveats: Tumors had less TCR diversity than lymph nodes, more than nontumor tissue. That most tumor T cells come from lymph nodes remained unproven. Data fit most tumor T cells coming from lymph node, expanding in tumor. Luminal-like breast cancer showed significantly higher tumor–nontumor repertoire similarity than basal-like.

This clonotype has ten or more counts. As yet, its antigen is unknown. MiXCR, run by TCRdb on the multiplex PCR reads, gives a single entry per CDR3 protein. This repertoire shows some 130,000 distinct CDR3 sequences, 21% found once; its top ten account for 2.2%. The germline gives CDR1 WSHSY, CDR2 SAAADI. After removal of 6 bases from V and 6 bases from J, the junction contained 6 bases not matched to a gene. The CDR3 sequence is 14 residues long. Samples came from axillary lymph nodes draining the breast cancer. This chain joins TRBV10-2 and TRBJ2-2; 8 bases are a match to TRBD2. The sequence came from a female donor with breast cancer. Some clones in this sample may be carry-over from other donors' samples. Sequenced material: axillary lymph node tissue. CDR3 amino acids: CASRAAGEPGELFF. In DNA, the CDR3 is TGCGCCAGCAGGGCAGCGGGAGAACCCGGGGAGCTGTTTTTT.